This TCR beta chain was captured by sequencing in a study of OX40 agonist ivuxolimab in advanced cancers. Using immunoSEQ multiplex PCR, the repertoire was profiled, and TCRdb retains in-frame clones only, with some absent. Of tens of thousands of clones in the sample, about 86% were seen once. Germline loops: CDR1 LNHDA, CDR2 SQIVND (reference sequence). Trimming cost V 9 bases and J 4 bases; bases outside gene matches: 7. This CDR3 is 14 amino acids long. This clone was picked up a small number of times. The rearrangement joins TRBV19 to TRBJ2-2; TRBD2 agrees at 8 bases. This sample comprised CD4+ or CD8+ T cells sorted from blood, obtained in a trial of the OX40 agonist ivuxolimab. The TCR was taken from an adult with an advanced solid tumor such as melanoma, head and neck, liver or kidney cancer. The CDR3 sequence is CASGSGVVTGELFF. The CDR3 region has the DNA TGTGCCAGCGGTAGCGGGGTTGTCACCGGGGAGCTGTTTTTT.